This TCR beta chain was captured in a study of OX40 agonist ivuxolimab in advanced cancers. Findings and limits, study-wide: With doses of 0.1 to 3.0 mg/kg, CD4+ and CD8+ blood T cells had undergone clonal expansion by week 6.

Here immunoSEQ multiplex PCR was the method, and the copy in TCRdb shows in-frame clones only, minus some. Among 65,000 to 80,000 clones listed, around 92% were seen once. Points on this clone: Its antigen is undetermined.

Per germline, CDR1 SGHTA and CDR2 FQGNSA. The CDR3 length is 15 residues. V lost 3 bases and J lost 2, with 13 bases in between. This sequence was found in an adult with an advanced solid tumor such as melanoma, head and neck, liver or kidney cancer. This sample comprised CD4+ or CD8+ T cells sorted from blood, obtained in a trial of the OX40 agonist ivuxolimab. The chain carries TRBV7-2 and TRBJ1-2, with D possibly matching TRBD1 (6 bases). CDR3 residues: CASSFREGVNYGYTF. The CDR3 nucleotides are TGTGCCAGCAGCTTCCGGGAGGGGGTCAACTATGGCTACACCTTC.